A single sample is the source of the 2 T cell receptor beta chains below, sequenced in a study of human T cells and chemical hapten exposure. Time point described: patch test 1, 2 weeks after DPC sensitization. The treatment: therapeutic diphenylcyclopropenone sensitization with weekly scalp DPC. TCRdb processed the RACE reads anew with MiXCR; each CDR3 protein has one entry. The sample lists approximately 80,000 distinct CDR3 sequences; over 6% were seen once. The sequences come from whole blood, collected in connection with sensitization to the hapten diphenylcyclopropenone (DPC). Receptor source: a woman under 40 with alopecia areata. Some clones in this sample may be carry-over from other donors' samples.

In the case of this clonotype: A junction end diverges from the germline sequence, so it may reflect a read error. The CDR3 region has the DNA TGTGCCAGCAGCTATTCCGTTTGGCAGGCTAGCAATCAGCCCCGGCATTTT. Translating gives CASSYSVWQASNQPRHF. The gene calls are TRBV7-2 and TRBJ1-5; D not resolved. The CDR3 is 17 amino acids. The germline V gene encodes CDR1 SGHTA and CDR2 FQGNSA.

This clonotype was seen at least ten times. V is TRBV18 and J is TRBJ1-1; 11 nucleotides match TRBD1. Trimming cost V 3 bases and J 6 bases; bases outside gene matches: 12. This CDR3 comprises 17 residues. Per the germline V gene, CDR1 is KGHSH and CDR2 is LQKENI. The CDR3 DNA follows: TGTGCCAGCTCACCTAAGACTTTCGGACAGGGGGCGGCTGAAGCTTTCTTT. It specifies CASSPKTFGQGAAEAFF.